What follows are 18 T cell receptor beta chains derived from one specimen sequenced in a study of blood T cell repertoires in COVID-19 (dated by TCRdb to between 2020 and 2021). Library creation used the immunoSEQ multiplex PCR assay. Drawn from immuneACCESS, this table holds only the in-frame rearrangements with V and J called that TCRdb kept. Clones are partly lost; checked studies trace under half to an unresolved V gene and leave the rest unexplained. The sample table contains roughly 420,000 clones; only one count was recorded for 88% of them. The ten largest clones take up approximately 1% of the sample. Material for sequencing was PBMCs or T cells enriched from blood (not recorded which). Receptors were obtained from a woman in her twenties or thirties with acute COVID-19.

This clone has just one count. The chain couples TRBV5-1 to TRBJ2-3; D might be TRBD1 (5 bases). V was clipped by 4 bases and J by 6 bases, with 12 bases between them. The CDR3 loop spans 13 amino acids. CDR1 SGHRS and CDR2 YFSETQ come from the germline V gene. The CDR3 reads CASSPGSADTQYF. The CDR3 DNA sequence: TGCGCCAGCAGCCCAGGGTCTGCGGATACGCAGTATTTT.

The rearrangement uses TRBV5-1 and TRBJ1-6; 10 bases are a match to TRBD1. CDR1 is SGHRS, CDR2 YFSETQ, per germline. CDR3 length: 16 residues. V shed 0 bases and J 8 bases; nucleotides not matched to a gene: 5. CDR3 loop: CASSLAVGTGDSPLHF. The CDR3 region has the DNA TGCGCCAGCAGCTTGGCCGTGGGGACAGGGGATTCACCCCTCCACTTT.

The chain carries TRBV7-2 and TRBJ1-2; 9 bases are a match to TRBD1. The germline gives CDR1 SGHTA, CDR2 FQGNSA. V was pared by 2 bases and J by 7 bases, with 2 bases of the junction left unmatched. The CDR3 spans 13 residues. DNA for the CDR3: TGTGCCAGCAGCTTAAACAGGGGGCCTGGCTACACCTTC. It encodes CASSLNRGPGYTF. Using reference TRBV7-2 and TRBJ1-2 for the parts outside the CDR3, the full variable domain is GAGVSQSPSNKVTEKGKDVELRCDPISGHTALYWYRQSLGQGLEFLIYFQGNSAPDKSGLPSDRFSAERTGGSVSTLTIQRTQQEDSAVYLCASSLNRGPGYTFGSGTRLTVV.

This clone has a single count. The V and J genes are TRBV27 and TRBJ1-1; D is possibly TRBD1 (5 bases). Germline V gives CDR1 MNHEY, CDR2 SMNVEV (reference sequence). The CDR3 spans 19 residues. Trimming left V 0 bases short and J 1 base short, with 21 bases between. For the CDR3, the DNA is TGTGCCAGCAGTTTATCGATTCTCGGGGGAGGAATAAGGAACACTGAAGCTTTCTTT. Protein product: CASSLSILGGGIRNTEAFF.

The rearrangement joins TRBV10-2 to TRBJ2-3; TRBD1 is a possible D gene (5 bases). V lost 0 bases and J 2 bases, leaving 9 bases between the germline ends. The length of the CDR3 is 15 residues. The germline CDR1 and CDR2 sequences are WSHSY and SAAADI. CDR3 nucleotides: TGCGCCAGCAGTGAGTCACAGGTTGTCACAGATACGCAGTATTTT. It specifies CASSESQVVTDTQYF.

Only one count was recorded for this clone. The DNA for the CDR3 is TGTGCTAGTGGCCGTGATAAGCGGGCAGGGACAGATACGCAGTATTTT. Protein product: CASGRDKRAGTDTQYF. The chain uses TRBV12-5 and TRBJ2-3; D perhaps matches TRBD2 (6 bases). Trimming shortened V by 6 bases and J by 3 bases, and 19 bases separated the two germline ends. Germline-derived CDR1 and CDR2 are LGHNT and FRNRAP. This CDR3 has 16 residues. The complete variable domain, with remaining parts taken from reference TRBV12-5 and TRBJ2-3, reads DARVTQTPRHKVTEMGQEVTMRCQPILGHNTVFWYRQTMMQGLELLAYFRNRAPLDDSGMPKDRFSAEMPDATLATLKIQPSEPRDSAVYFCASGRDKRAGTDTQYFGPGTRLTVL.

This clone has more than one count but fewer than ten. V usage is TRBV18 and J usage is TRBJ1-1; D perhaps matches TRBD1 (6 bases). Germline-derived CDR1 and CDR2 are KGHSH and LQKENI. CDR3 size: 16 residues. V was trimmed by 3 bases and J by 1 base, leaving 15 bases between them. CDR3 DNA sequence: TGTGCCAGCTCACCCATACAGGGTGGAAAGAACACTGAAGCTTTCTTT. It specifies CASSPIQGGKNTEAFF.

The chain joins TRBV5-4 to TRBJ2-3, with 10 positions matching TRBD2. Germline lookup yields CDR1 SGHNT and CDR2 YYREEE (reference sequence). This CDR3 spans 18 amino acids. The trim removed 3 bases at V and 3 bases at J, leaving 13 bases unmatched. CDR3 sequence: CASSYLSHSGGATDTQYF. As DNA, the CDR3 is TGTGCCAGCAGCTACCTCTCCCACAGCGGGGGGGCTACAGATACGCAGTATTTT.

This chain uses TRBV27 with TRBJ1-6, with 10 nucleotides matching TRBD1. V was clipped by 3 bases and J by 13 bases; unmatched bases: 9. Germline V gene lookup returns CDR1 MNHEY and CDR2 SMNVEV (reference sequence). The CDR3 runs 15 residues. CDR3 protein: CASSFDRGQWSPLHF. Here the CDR3 DNA reads TGTGCCAGCAGTTTCGACAGGGGGCAATGGAGTCCCCTCCACTTT.

In DNA form, the CDR3 reads TGTGCCAGCAGCTCCGGGAGGGGTGAGAATTCACCCCTCCACTTT. It specifies CASSSGRGENSPLHF. This chain connects TRBV11-3 to TRBJ1-6, with a weak D call TRBD1 (5 bases). This CDR3 is 15 amino acids long. The germline V gene encodes CDR1 SGHNT and CDR2 YENEEA. V was cut by 4 bases and J by 7 bases, with 14 bases left in between.

This CDR3 reads CASSQARGNYEQYF. The CDR3, as DNA: TGTGCCAGCAGCCAAGCCAGGGGGAACTACGAGCAGTACTTC. The V call is TRBV3-1 (or the pseudogene TRBV3-2), the J call TRBJ2-7; TRBD1 agrees at 7 bases. The CDR3 is 14 residues long. CDR1 LGHDT and CDR2 YNNKEL come from the germline V gene (reference sequence). With 1 base clipped from V and 3 bases from J, the junction kept 3 bases outside the gene matches.

This chain connects TRBV2 to TRBJ1-1, with a weak D call TRBD1 (5 bases). Germline V gene lookup returns CDR1 SNHLY and CDR2 FYNNEI. The CDR3 is made up of 12 amino acids. Trimming pared 9 bases from V and 7 bases from J, leaving 15 bases between. This chain's CDR3 is CASAVGGIEAFF. The CDR3, as DNA: TGTGCCAGTGCCGTGGGGGGAATTGAAGCTTTCTTT.

This clone was detected a few times. The V gene is TRBV27, the J gene TRBJ1-6; 9 bases agree with TRBD1. This CDR3 spans 15 amino acids. V trimming: 7 bases; J trimming: 7 bases; junction bases outside the gene matches: 8. Germline CDR1 reads MNHEY; CDR2 reads SMNVEV (reference sequence). CDR3 nucleotide sequence: TGTGCCAGCACCCCACTGGGGACAGGGAATTCACCCCTCCACTTT. Protein sequence: CASTPLGTGNSPLHF.

Worth noting for this clone: Other DNA sequences in the sample encode the same CDR3. The rearrangement joins TRBV4-1 to TRBJ2-7, with 7 positions matching TRBD1. Trimming took 0 bases from V and 4 from J; bases not matched to a gene: 0. CDR1 MGHRA and CDR2 YSYEKL come from the germline V gene. There are 13 residues in the CDR3. The CDR3: CASSQETGYEQYF. The CDR3 DNA is TGCGCCAGCAGCCAAGAGACAGGGTACGAGCAGTACTTC.

The chain combines TRBV7-8 with TRBJ1-2; 9 positions match TRBD1. Germline CDR1 is SGHVS and CDR2 is FQNEAQ. Trimming cost V 5 bases and J 4 bases; bases outside gene matches: 8. The CDR3 runs to 15 residues. CDR3 protein: CASSRGQGSLYGYTF. The CDR3, as DNA: TGTGCCAGCAGCCGGGGACAGGGCTCCCTCTATGGCTACACCTTC.

The V and J genes are TRBV10-1 and TRBJ1-5; D is unclear. Trimming stripped 2 bases from V and 7 bases from J, with 9 bases between. The length of the CDR3 is 13 residues. Germline V gene lookup returns CDR1 WNHNN and CDR2 SYGVQD (reference sequence). CDR3 region: CASSEGPAQPQHF. The DNA for the CDR3 is TGCGCCAGCAGTGAGGGCCCAGCGCAGCCCCAGCATTTT.

J is TRBJ2-7 and V is TRBV24-1; TRBD1 matches 7 bases. Per the germline V gene, CDR1 is KGHDR and CDR2 is SFDVKD. The CDR3 runs 12 residues. V shed 4 bases and J 11 bases; nucleotides not matched to a gene: 7. Written as DNA, the CDR3 is TGTGCCACCAGTGAATCCGGACAGGTAAAGTACTTC. As protein: CATSESGQVKYF.

The V and J genes are TRBV4-1 and TRBJ2-7; the D gene is possibly TRBD1 (5 bases). The germline gives CDR1 MGHRA, CDR2 YSYEKL. V dropped 1 base and J dropped 0 bases, with 10 bases sitting between them. The CDR3 contains 15 residues. CDR3 nucleotides: TGCGCCAGCAGCCAAGGGCAGGGTCCCTCCTACGAGCAGTACTTC. Protein sequence: CASSQGQGPSYEQYF.